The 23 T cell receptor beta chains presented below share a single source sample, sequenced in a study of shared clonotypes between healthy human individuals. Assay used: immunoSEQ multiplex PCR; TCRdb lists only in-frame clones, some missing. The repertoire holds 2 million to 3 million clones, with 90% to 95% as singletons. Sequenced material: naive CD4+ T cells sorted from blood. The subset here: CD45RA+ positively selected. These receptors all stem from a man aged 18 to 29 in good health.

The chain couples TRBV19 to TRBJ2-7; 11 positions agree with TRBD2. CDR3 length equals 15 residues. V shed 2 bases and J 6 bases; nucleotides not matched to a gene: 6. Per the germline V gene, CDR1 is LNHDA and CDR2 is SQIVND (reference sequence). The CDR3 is CASSIKLAGVSEQYF. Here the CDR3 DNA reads TGTGCCAGTAGTATAAAACTAGCGGGAGTAAGCGAGCAGTACTTC. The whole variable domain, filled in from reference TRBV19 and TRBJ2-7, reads DGGITQSPKYLFRKEGQNVTLSCEQNLNHDAMYWYRQDPGQGLRLIYYSQIVNDFQKGDIAEGYSVSREKKESFPLTVTSAQKNPTAFYLCASSIKLAGVSEQYFGPGTRLTVT.

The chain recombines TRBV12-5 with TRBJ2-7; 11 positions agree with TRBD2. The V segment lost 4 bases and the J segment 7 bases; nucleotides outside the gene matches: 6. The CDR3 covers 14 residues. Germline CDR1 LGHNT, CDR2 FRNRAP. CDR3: CASGSSGTSGEQYF. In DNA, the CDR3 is TGTGCTAGTGGTTCCTCCGGGACTAGCGGAGAGCAGTACTTC.

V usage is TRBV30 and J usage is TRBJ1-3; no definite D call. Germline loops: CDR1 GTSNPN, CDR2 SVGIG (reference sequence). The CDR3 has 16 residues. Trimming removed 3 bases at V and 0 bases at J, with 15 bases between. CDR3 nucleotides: TGTGCCTGGAGCTTTCAATGGGGAGTCTCTGGAAACACCATATATTTT. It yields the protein CAWSFQWGVSGNTIYF. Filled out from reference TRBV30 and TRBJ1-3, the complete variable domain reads SQTIHQWPATLVQPVGSPLSLECTVEGTSNPNLYWYRQAAGRGLQLLFYSVGIGQISSEVPQNLSASRPQDRQFILSSKKLLLSDSGFYLCAWSFQWGVSGNTIYFGEGSWLTVV.

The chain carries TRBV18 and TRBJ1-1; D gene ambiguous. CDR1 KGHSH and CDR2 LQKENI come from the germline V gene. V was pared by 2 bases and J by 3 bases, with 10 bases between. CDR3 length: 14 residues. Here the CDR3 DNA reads TGTGCCAGCTCACCAAACTTCGGGGACACTGAAGCTTTCTTT. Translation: CASSPNFGDTEAFF.

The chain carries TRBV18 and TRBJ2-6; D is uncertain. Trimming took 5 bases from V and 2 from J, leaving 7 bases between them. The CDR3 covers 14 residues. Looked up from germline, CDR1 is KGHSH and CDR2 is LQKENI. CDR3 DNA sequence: TGTGCCAGCTCAACCCCAGCTGGGGCCAACGTCCTGACTTTC. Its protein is CASSTPAGANVLTF.

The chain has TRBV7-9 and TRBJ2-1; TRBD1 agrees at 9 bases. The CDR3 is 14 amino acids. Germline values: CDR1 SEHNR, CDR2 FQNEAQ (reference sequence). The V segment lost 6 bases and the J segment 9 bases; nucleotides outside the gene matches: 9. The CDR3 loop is CASRSDRGWSEQFF. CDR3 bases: TGTGCCAGCAGATCGGACAGGGGATGGAGTGAGCAGTTCTTC.

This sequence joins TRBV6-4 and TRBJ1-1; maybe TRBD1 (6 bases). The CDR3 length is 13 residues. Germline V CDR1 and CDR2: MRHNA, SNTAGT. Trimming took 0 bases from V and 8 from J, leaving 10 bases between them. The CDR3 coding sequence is TGTGCCAGCAGTGACTCCTGGGGGCCGGAAGCTTTCTTT. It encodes CASSDSWGPEAFF.

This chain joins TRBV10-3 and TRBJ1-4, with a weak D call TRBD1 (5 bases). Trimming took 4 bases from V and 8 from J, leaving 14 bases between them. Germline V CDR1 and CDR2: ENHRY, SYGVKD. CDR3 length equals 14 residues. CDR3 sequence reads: CAISVSREGEKLFF. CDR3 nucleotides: TGTGCCATCAGTGTCTCTAGGGAGGGGGAAAAACTGTTTTTT.

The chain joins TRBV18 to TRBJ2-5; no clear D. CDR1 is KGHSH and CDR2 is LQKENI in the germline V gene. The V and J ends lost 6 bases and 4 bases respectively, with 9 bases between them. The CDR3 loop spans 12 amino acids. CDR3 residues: CASSPMVETQYF. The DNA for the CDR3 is TGTGCCAGCTCCCCCATGGTAGAGACCCAGTACTTC.

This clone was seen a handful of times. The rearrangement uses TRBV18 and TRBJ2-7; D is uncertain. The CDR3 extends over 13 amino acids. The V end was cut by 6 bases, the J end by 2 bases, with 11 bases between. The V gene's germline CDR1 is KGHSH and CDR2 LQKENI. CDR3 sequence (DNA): TGTGCCAGCTCCTGGACGGAGACCTACGAGCAGTACTTC. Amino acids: CASSWTETYEQYF.

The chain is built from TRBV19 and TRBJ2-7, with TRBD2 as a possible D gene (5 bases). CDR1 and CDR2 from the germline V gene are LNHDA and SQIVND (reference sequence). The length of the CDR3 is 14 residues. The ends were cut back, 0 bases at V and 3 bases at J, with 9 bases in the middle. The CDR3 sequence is CASSIDGNRYEQYF. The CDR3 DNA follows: TGTGCCAGTAGTATAGACGGGAACCGCTACGAGCAGTACTTC.

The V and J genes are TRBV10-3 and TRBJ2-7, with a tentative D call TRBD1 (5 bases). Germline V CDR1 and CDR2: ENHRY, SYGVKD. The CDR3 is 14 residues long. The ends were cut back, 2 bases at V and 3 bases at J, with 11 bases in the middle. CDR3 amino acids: CAISETGSNYEQYF. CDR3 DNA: TGTGCCATCAGTGAGACAGGTAGCAACTACGAGCAGTACTTC.

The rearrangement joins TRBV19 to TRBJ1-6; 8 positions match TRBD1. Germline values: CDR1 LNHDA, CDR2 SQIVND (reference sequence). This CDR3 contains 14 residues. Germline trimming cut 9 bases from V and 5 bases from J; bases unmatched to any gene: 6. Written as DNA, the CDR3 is TGTGCCAGCAAAGACAGGGGCGATAATTCACCCCTCCACTTT. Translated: CASKDRGDNSPLHF.

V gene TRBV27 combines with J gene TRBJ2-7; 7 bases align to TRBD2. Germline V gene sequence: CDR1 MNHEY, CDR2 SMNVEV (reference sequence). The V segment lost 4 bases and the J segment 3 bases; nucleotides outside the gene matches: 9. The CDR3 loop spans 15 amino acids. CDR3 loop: CASSYKVAGLYEQYF. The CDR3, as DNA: TGTGCCAGCAGTTACAAAGTAGCGGGCCTCTACGAGCAGTACTTC.

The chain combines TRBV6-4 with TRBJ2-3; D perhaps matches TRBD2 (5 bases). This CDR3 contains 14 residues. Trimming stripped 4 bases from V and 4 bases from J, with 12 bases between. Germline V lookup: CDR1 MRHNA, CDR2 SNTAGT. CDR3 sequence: CASSATSRPDTQYF. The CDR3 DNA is TGTGCCAGCAGTGCAACTAGTCGTCCAGATACGCAGTATTTT.

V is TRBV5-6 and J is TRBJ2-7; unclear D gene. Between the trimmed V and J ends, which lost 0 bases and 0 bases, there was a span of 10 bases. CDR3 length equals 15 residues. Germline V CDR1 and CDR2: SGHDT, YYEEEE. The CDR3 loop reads CASSLALVSSYEQYF. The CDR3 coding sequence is TGTGCCAGCAGCTTGGCCTTAGTTAGCTCCTACGAGCAGTACTTC.

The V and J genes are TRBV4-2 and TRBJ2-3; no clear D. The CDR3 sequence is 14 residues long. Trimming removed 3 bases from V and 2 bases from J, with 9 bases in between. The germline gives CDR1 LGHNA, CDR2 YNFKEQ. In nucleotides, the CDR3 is TGTGCCAGCAGCCAGGATCGGGTCACAGATACGCAGTATTTT. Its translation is CASSQDRVTDTQYF.

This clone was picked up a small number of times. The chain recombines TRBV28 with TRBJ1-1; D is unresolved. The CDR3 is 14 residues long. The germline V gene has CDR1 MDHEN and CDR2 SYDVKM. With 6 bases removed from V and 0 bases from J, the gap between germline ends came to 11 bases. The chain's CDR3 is CASSPPVLNTEAFF. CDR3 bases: TGTGCCAGCAGCCCCCCAGTCCTGAACACTGAAGCTTTCTTT.

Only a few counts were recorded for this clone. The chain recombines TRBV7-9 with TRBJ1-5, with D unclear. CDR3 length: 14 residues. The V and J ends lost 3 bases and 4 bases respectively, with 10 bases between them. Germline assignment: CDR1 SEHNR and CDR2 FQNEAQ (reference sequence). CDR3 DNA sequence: TGTGCCAGCAGCTTCTTGACGGAAAATCAGCCCCAGCATTTT. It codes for CASSFLTENQPQHF.

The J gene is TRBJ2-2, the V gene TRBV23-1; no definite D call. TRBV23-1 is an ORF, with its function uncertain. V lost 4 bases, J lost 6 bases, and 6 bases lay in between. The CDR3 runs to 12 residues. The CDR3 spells CASSPWSGELFF. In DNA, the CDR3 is TGCGCCAGCAGTCCATGGTCCGGGGAGCTGTTTTTT.

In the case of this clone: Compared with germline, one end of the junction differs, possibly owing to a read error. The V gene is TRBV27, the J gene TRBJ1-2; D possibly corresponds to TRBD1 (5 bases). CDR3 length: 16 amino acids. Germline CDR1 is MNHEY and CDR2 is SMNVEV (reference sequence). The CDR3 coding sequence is TGTGCCAGCTGGACCGGGACCCGCGAATTTAACTATGTCTACACCTTC. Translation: CASWTGTREFNYVYTF.

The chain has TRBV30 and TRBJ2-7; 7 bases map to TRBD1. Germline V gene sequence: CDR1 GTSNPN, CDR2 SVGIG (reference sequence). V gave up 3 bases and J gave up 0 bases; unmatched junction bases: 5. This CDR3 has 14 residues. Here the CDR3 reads CAWRYRGFSYEQYF. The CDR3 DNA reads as TGTGCCTGGAGATACAGGGGATTCTCCTACGAGCAGTACTTC.

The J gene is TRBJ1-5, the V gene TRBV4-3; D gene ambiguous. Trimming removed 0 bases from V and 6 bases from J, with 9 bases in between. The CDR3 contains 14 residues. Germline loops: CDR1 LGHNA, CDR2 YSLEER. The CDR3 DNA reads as TGCGCCAGCAGCCAAGAGGGCGGGAGTCAGCCCCAGCATTTT. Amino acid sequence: CASSQEGGSQPQHF.